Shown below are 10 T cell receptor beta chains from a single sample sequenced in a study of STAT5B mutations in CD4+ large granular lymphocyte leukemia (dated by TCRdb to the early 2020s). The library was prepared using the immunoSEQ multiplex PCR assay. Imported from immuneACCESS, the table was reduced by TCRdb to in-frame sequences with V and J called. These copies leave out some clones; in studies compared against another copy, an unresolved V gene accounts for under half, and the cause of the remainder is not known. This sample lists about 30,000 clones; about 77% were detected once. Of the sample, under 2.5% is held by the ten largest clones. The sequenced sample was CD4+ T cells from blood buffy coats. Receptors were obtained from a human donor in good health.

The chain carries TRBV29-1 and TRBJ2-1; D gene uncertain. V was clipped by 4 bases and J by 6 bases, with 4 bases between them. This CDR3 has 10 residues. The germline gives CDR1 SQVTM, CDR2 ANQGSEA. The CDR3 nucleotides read TGCAGCGTTGGGGCCAATGAGCAGTTCTTC. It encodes CSVGANEQFF.

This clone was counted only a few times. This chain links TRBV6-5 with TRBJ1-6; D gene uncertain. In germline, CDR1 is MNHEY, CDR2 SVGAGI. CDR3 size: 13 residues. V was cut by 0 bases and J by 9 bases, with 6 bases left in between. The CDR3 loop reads CASSYSKISPLHF. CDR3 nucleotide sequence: TGTGCCAGCAGTTACTCGAAGATTTCACCCCTCCACTTT.

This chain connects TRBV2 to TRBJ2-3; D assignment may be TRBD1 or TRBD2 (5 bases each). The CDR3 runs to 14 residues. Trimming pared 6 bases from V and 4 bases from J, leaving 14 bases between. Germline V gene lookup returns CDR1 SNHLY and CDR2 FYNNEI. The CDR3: CASRDRRGADTQYF. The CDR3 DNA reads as TGTGCCAGCAGGGACCGGAGAGGGGCAGATACGCAGTATTTT.

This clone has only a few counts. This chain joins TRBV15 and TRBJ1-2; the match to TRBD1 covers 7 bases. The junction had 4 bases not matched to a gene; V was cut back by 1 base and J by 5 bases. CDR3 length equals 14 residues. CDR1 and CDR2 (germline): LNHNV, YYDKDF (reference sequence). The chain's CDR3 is CATSRGDREYGYTF. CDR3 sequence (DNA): TGTGCCACCAGCAGAGGTGACAGGGAATATGGCTACACCTTC.

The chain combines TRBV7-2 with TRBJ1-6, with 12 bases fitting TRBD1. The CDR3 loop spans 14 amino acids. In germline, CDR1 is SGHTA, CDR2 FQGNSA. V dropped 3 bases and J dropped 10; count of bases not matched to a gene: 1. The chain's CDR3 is CASSFGTGGSPLHF. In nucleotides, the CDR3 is TGTGCCAGCAGCTTCGGGACAGGGGGCTCACCCCTCCACTTT.

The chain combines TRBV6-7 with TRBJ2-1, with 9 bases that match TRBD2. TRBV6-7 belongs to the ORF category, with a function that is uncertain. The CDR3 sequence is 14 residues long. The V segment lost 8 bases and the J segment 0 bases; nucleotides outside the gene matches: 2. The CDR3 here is CASLAGSSYNEQFF. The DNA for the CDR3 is TGTGCCAGCCTAGCGGGGAGCTCCTACAATGAGCAGTTCTTC.

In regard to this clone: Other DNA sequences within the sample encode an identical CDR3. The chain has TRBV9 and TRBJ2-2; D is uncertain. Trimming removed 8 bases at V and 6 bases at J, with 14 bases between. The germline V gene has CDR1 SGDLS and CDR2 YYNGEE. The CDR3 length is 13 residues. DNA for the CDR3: TGTGCCAGTAGCCCCATTACGTCCGGGGAGCTGTTTTTT. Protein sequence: CASSPITSGELFF.

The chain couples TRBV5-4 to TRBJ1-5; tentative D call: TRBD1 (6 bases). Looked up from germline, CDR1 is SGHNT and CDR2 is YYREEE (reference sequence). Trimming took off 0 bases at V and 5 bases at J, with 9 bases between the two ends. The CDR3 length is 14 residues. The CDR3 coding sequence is TGTGCCAGCAGCTTGGGAGGGGGAGATCAGCCCCAGCATTTT. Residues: CASSLGGGDQPQHF.

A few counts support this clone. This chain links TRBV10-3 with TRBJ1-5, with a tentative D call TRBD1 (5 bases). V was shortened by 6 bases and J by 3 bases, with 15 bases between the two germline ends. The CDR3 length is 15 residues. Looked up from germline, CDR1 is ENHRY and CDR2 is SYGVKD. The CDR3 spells CAIRTDNQPNQPQHF. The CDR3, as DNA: TGTGCCATCAGGACAGACAACCAGCCCAATCAGCCCCAGCATTTT.

The CDR3 sequence is CASSYIGLAGSNEQFF. Written as DNA, the CDR3 is TGTGCCAGCAGTTACATCGGACTAGCGGGAAGCAATGAGCAGTTCTTC. This chain uses TRBV6-5 with TRBJ2-1; TRBD2 agrees at 12 bases. J was trimmed by 6 bases and V by 2 bases; bases with no gene match: 5. The length of the CDR3 is 16 residues. The germline V gene has CDR1 MNHEY and CDR2 SVGAGI.